This T cell receptor (beta chain) is drawn from a study of T cell clonotyping in hematopoietic cell transplantation. General study findings and limits: Recipient TCR diversity dropped after transplant; expanded clonotypes rose from day 30 to 180. Higher Inverse Simpson Index values in graft donor and pretransplant recipient predicted broader posttransplant TCR diversity.

This CDR3 region has 14 residues. The J segment lost 10 bases and the V segment lost 4 bases, leaving 12 bases of the junction unmatched. From germline, CDR1 is SGHRS and CDR2 YFSETQ. Of note for this clone: Its antigen remains unidentified.

The method was immunoSEQ multiplex PCR; TCRdb's version includes in-frame clones alone and lacks a portion of them. The table lists roughly 6,000 clones, 77% of them singletons, with roughly 30% in the top ten. This specimen was PBMCs, taken 100 days after allogeneic stem cell transplant. The V call is TRBV5-1, the J call TRBJ1-1; 8 bases line up with TRBD1. This TCR was sampled from a female patient under 45 who had an allogeneic stem cell transplant, so the T cells may come from the graft donor. Some clones in this sample may be carry-over from other donors' samples. The CDR3 DNA sequence: TGCGCCAGCAGCCCCAGCCCCGGACAGGGACTAGCTTTCTTT. Translation: CASSPSPGQGLAFF. Using reference TRBV5-1 and TRBJ1-1 for the parts outside the CDR3, the full variable domain is KAGVTQTPRYLIKTRGQQVTLSCSPISGHRSVSWYQQTPGQGLQFLFEYFSETQRNKGNFPGRFSGRQFSNSRSEMNVSTLELGDSALYLCASSPSPGQGLAFFGQGTRLTVV.